These 32 T cell receptor beta chains originate from one sample sequenced in a study of cytomegalovirus exposure and HLA in healthy donors. The PCR had 60 Vbeta and 13 Jbeta primers. Libraries were prepared by immunoSEQ multiplex PCR; TCRdb keeps only in-frame clonotypes and omits some of them. Of 150,000 to 200,000 clones listed, about 77% are singletons. Specimen: PBMCs. These TCRs come from a man between 18 and 35 years old in good health and CMV-seropositive.

This rearrangement joins TRBV6-1 to TRBJ2-1; D is unclear. The CDR3 loop spans 16 amino acids. Germline V gene sequence: CDR1 MNHNS, CDR2 SASEGT. Trimming took 4 bases from V and 4 from J, leaving 17 bases between them. DNA of the CDR3: TGTGCCAGCAGTGGGTCGCGACGGGTCCGTTACAATGAGCAGTTCTTC. It translates to CASSGSRRVRYNEQFF.

The sample holds one count of this clone. The CDR3 bases are TGTGCCAGCAGTCAGACAGGGGGCAGCCAGCCCCAGCATTTT. Encoded protein: CASSQTGGSQPQHF. The gene calls are TRBV28 and TRBJ1-5; TRBD1 matches at 10 bases. This CDR3 region has 14 residues. CDR1 is MDHEN, CDR2 SYDVKM, per germline. Trimming at V came to 5 bases and at J to 7 bases, leaving 5 bases not matched to a gene. The full variable domain, in which reference TRBV28 and TRBJ1-5 provide the parts outside the CDR3, is DVKVTQSSRYLVKRTGEKVFLECVQDMDHENMFWYRQDPGLGLRLIYFSYDVKMKEKGDIPEGYSVSREKKERFSLILESASTNQTSMYLCASSQTGGSQPQHFGDGTRLSIL.

CDR3 bases: TGTGCCAGTAGTTCGCTAGCGGGAGGGTCGGTTGAGCAGTTCTTC. It specifies CASSSLAGGSVEQFF. The chain employs TRBV19 and TRBJ2-1; 12 bases fit TRBD2. V was pared by 5 bases and J by 9 bases, with 8 bases of the junction left unmatched. This CDR3 contains 15 residues. Germline assignment: CDR1 LNHDA and CDR2 SQIVND (reference sequence).

This clone was observed a few times. The genes are TRBV27 and TRBJ2-2; 8 bases are shared with TRBD1. The trim removed 3 bases at V and 1 base at J, leaving 4 bases unmatched. The CDR3 has 16 residues. Germline V gives CDR1 MNHEY, CDR2 SMNVEV (reference sequence). The CDR3 DNA reads as TGTGCCAGCAGTTTCCCTGGACAGGGGAACACCGGGGAGCTGTTTTTT. Residues: CASSFPGQGNTGELFF.

The rearrangement links TRBV12-5 to TRBJ2-3, with 7 bases aligning to TRBD2. V lost 6 bases, J lost 0 bases, and 9 bases stayed unmatched. The CDR3 is 16 amino acids. Per germline, CDR1 LGHNT and CDR2 FRNRAP. The CDR3 region is CASGSGGGRSTDTQYF. CDR3 nucleotide sequence: TGTGCTAGTGGATCCGGGGGAGGGCGTAGCACAGATACGCAGTATTTT.

Only one count was recorded for this clone. The CDR3 loop is CASSERPGNEKLFF. Here the CDR3 DNA reads TGTGCCAGCAGTGAACGTCCAGGGAATGAAAAACTGTTTTTT. The rearrangement joins TRBV6-5 to TRBJ1-4, with a weak D call TRBD1 (5 bases). Germline values: CDR1 MNHEY, CDR2 SVGAGI. V lost 5 bases to trimming and J lost 5 bases, with 12 bases between them. The CDR3 is made up of 14 amino acids.

This sequence joins TRBV7-9 and TRBJ1-1, with D uncertain. The CDR3 length is 10 residues. Germline V CDR1 and CDR2: SEHNR, FQNEAQ (reference sequence). V was cut by 8 bases and J by 6 bases, with 7 bases left in between. For the CDR3, the DNA is TGTGCCAGCGCGGATCCTGAAGCTTTCTTT. Translation: CASADPEAFF.

The V call is TRBV5-1, the J call TRBJ2-1; possible D gene TRBD2, 5 bases. V was shortened by 2 bases and J by 1 base, with 10 bases between the two germline ends. The CDR3 totals 15 residues. The germline CDR1 and CDR2 sequences are SGHRS and YFSETQ. The CDR3 bases are TGCGCCAGCAGCTTCGGACTGTCTTCCTACAATGAGCAGTTCTTC. This encodes CASSFGLSSYNEQFF.

This rearrangement joins TRBV2 to TRBJ2-5; TRBD2 is a possible D gene (6 bases). This CDR3 has 15 amino acids. Germline V lookup: CDR1 SNHLY, CDR2 FYNNEI. Trimming removed 1 base from V and 5 bases from J, with 14 bases in between. The CDR3 loop reads CASSEGGLGGETQYF. Here the CDR3 DNA reads TGTGCCAGCAGTGAAGGGGGCCTCGGAGGGGAGACCCAGTACTTC.

This clone was seen just once. The chain carries TRBV7-9 and TRBJ1-2; 7 bases agree with TRBD1. The CDR3 consists of 15 residues. Germline-derived CDR1 and CDR2 are SEHNR and FQNEAQ (reference sequence). The V segment lost 4 bases and the J segment 8 bases; nucleotides outside the gene matches: 13. CDR3 sequence (DNA): TGTGCCAGCAGCTATCCCTTACAGGGGCAACGAGGCTACACCTTC. Protein: CASSYPLQGQRGYTF.

V and J are TRBV2 and TRBJ1-5; a possible D gene is TRBD1 (5 bases). There are 14 residues in the CDR3. The V gene's germline CDR1 is SNHLY and CDR2 FYNNEI. V lost 4 bases, J lost 2 bases, and 9 bases lay in between. The CDR3 DNA is TGTGCCAGCAGTGGACAGTCGGGCAATCAGCCCCAGCATTTT. It codes for CASSGQSGNQPQHF.

The chain joins TRBV28 to TRBJ1-1; 9 nucleotides agree with TRBD1. Germline lookup yields CDR1 MDHEN and CDR2 SYDVKM. J was trimmed by 6 bases and V by 10 bases; bases with no gene match: 6. CDR3 length equals 12 residues. The CDR3 DNA is TGTGCCATAACGGACAGGGGCCCTGAAGCTTTCTTT. Translation gives CAITDRGPEAFF.

The chain joins TRBV6-5 to TRBJ1-5, with a weak D call TRBD1 (5 bases). Trimming cost V 0 bases and J 7 bases, with 13 bases left between them. The CDR3 runs to 15 residues. Germline loops: CDR1 MNHEY, CDR2 SVGAGI. The CDR3 sequence: CASSYSVRAIQPQHF. DNA for the CDR3: TGTGCCAGCAGTTACTCAGTCAGGGCTATACAGCCCCAGCATTTT.

The chain recombines TRBV28 with TRBJ2-7; tentative D call: TRBD2 (6 bases). Trimming shortened V by 7 bases and J by 0 bases, and 16 bases separated the two germline ends. The germline V gene encodes CDR1 MDHEN and CDR2 SYDVKM. There are 15 residues in the CDR3. CDR3 protein: CASTLGGVISYEQYF. Written as DNA, the CDR3 is TGTGCCAGCACCTTAGGAGGGGTCATCTCCTACGAGCAGTACTTC.

V usage is TRBV5-6 and J usage is TRBJ1-2; D perhaps matches TRBD1 (6 bases). V dropped 3 bases and J dropped 4 bases, with 10 bases sitting between them. Germline V gene data show CDR1 as SGHDT and CDR2 as YYEEEE. CDR3 length: 13 residues. The CDR3 reads CASSSGQLYGYTF. CDR3 DNA sequence: TGTGCCAGCAGCTCCGGACAGCTCTATGGCTACACCTTC.

V is TRBV27 and J is TRBJ1-2; 9 bases line up with TRBD1. The length of the CDR3 is 15 residues. The germline V gene encodes CDR1 MNHEY and CDR2 SMNVEV (reference sequence). V was pared by 5 bases and J by 4 bases, with 8 bases of the junction left unmatched. The CDR3 reads CASSPGQGFIYGYTF. In DNA form, the CDR3 reads TGTGCCAGCAGTCCGGGACAGGGTTTTATCTATGGCTACACCTTC.

The genes are TRBV19 and TRBJ2-1; 7 positions match TRBD2. Germline CDR1 and CDR2: LNHDA and SQIVND (reference sequence). CDR3 length: 14 residues. With V trimmed by 8 bases and J by 3 bases, 7 bases remained unmatched. In DNA, the CDR3 is TGTGCCAGTGGTGGGGGGGGAGACTACAATGAGCAGTTCTTC. This codes for CASGGGGDYNEQFF.

This clone was observed a single time. The rearrangement uses TRBV29-1 and TRBJ2-7, with D possibly being TRBD1 (6 bases). Deletions cut 7 bases from V and 3 bases from J, with 13 bases between. Germline V gene sequence: CDR1 SQVTM, CDR2 ANQGSEA. The CDR3 has 12 amino acids. The DNA of the CDR3 is TGCAGCGCACAGGGCATTGACTACGAGCAGTACTTC. Translated, it gives CSAQGIDYEQYF.

In its sample, this clone was seen once. J is TRBJ2-5 and V is TRBV25-1; no firm D call. V lost 3 bases to trimming and J lost 1 base, with 6 bases between them. The germline CDR1 and CDR2 sequences are MGHDK and SYGVNS. The CDR3 is 13 amino acids. The DNA for the CDR3 is TGTGCCAGCAGTGATTCGGGCCAAGAGACCCAGTACTTC. This encodes CASSDSGQETQYF.

Concerning this clone: A read error may account for a junction end that differs from germline. The chain employs TRBV7-2 and TRBJ1-2; D call uncertain. Germline CDR1 is SGHTA and CDR2 is FQGNSA. There are 13 residues in the CDR3. CDR3 bases: TGTGCCAGCAGCTTAGTAACAGACCCCCATAGTCGCTTC. Translating it yields CASSLVTDPHSRF.

Concerning this clone itself: One end of the junction does not line up with germline, which may come from a read error. V usage is TRBV7-7 and J usage is TRBJ2-5, with TRBD2 matching 8 bases. The CDR3 covers 14 residues. Germline V gives CDR1 SSHAT, CDR2 FNYEAQ (reference sequence). The CDR3 reads CASSRLAYQETQYF. The CDR3 DNA sequence: TGTGCTAGCAGCCGACTAGCGTACCAAGAGACCCAGTACTTC. The complete variable domain, with remaining parts taken from reference TRBV7-7 and TRBJ2-5, reads GAGVSQSPRYKVTKRGQDVTLRCDPISSHATLYWYQQALGQGPEFLTYFNYEAQPDKSGLPSDRFSAERPEGSISTLTIQRTEQRDSAMYRCASSRLAYQETQYFGPGTRLLVL.

This clone showed up just a few times. J is TRBJ1-3 and V is TRBV5-4; 8 bases fit TRBD1. Germline V lookup: CDR1 SGHNT, CDR2 YYREEE (reference sequence). The length of the CDR3 is 13 residues. V was clipped by 4 bases and J by 8 bases; unmatched bases: 5. The CDR3 is CASSGQGSDTIYF. DNA for the CDR3: TGTGCCAGCAGCGGACAGGGTTCGGACACCATATATTTT.

This chain connects TRBV6-5 to TRBJ1-1; D remains ambiguous. Per the germline V gene, CDR1 is MNHEY and CDR2 is SVGAGI. V lost 0 bases and J lost 5, with 10 bases in between. The CDR3 contains 14 residues. The CDR3 DNA follows: TGTGCCAGCAGTTACTCAGGCGGAGATACTGAAGCTTTCTTT. Translating it yields CASSYSGGDTEAFF.

In its sample, this clone was seen a few times. The junction departs from the called germline gene at one end, perhaps through a read error. The J gene is TRBJ1-5, the V gene TRBV2; D possibly corresponds to TRBD1 (5 bases). Germline assignment: CDR1 SNHLY and CDR2 FYNNEI. This CDR3 region has 12 residues. This CDR3 reads CASCDSNQPQHF. The CDR3 DNA sequence: TGTGCCAGCTGTGACAGTAATCAGCCCCAGCATTTT.

The CDR3 sequence: CASSEFSGGQRTNYGYTF. As DNA, the CDR3 is TGTGCCAGCAGTGAATTCTCTGGAGGGCAGCGTACTAACTATGGCTACACCTTC. This rearrangement joins TRBV6-1 to TRBJ1-2; D remains ambiguous. The CDR3 is 18 amino acids. Deletions cut 2 bases from V and 0 bases from J, with 19 bases between. CDR1 and CDR2 from the germline V gene are MNHNS and SASEGT.

V is TRBV10-2 and J is TRBJ2-1; D not resolved. The CDR3 covers 16 residues. The V gene lost 8 bases and the J gene lost 0 bases, with 17 bases spanning the gap. Germline values: CDR1 WSHSY, CDR2 SAAADI. In nucleotides, the CDR3 is TGCGCCAGCCTAAATACCCTCCACAGCTCCTACAATGAGCAGTTCTTC. Protein product: CASLNTLHSSYNEQFF.

This chain uses TRBV30 with TRBJ1-2, with 11 bases aligning to TRBD1. The CDR3 sequence is 13 residues long. CDR1 and CDR2 (germline): GTSNPN, SVGIG (reference sequence). The V segment lost 5 bases and the J segment 8 bases; nucleotides outside the gene matches: 7. The CDR3 here is CAWGGTGGAGYTF. In DNA, the CDR3 is TGTGCCTGGGGAGGGACAGGGGGAGCGGGCTACACCTTC.

The chain is built from TRBV19 and TRBJ1-2; D call uncertain. CDR1 and CDR2 (germline): LNHDA, SQIVND (reference sequence). V gave up 8 bases and J gave up 0 bases, with 16 bases separating them. The CDR3 has 15 amino acids. DNA of the CDR3: TGTGCCAGTGTCACCAACAGCCCTTCTAACTATGGCTACACCTTC. It yields the protein CASVTNSPSNYGYTF.

In its sample, this clone was seen a few times. This chain links TRBV9 with TRBJ1-1; D is possibly TRBD1 (5 bases). The CDR3 has 14 amino acids. Trimming stripped 0 bases from V and 6 bases from J, with 12 bases between. CDR1 is SGDLS and CDR2 is YYNGEE in the germline V gene. CDR3 sequence: CASSVVQGSAEAFF. As DNA, the CDR3 is TGTGCCAGCAGCGTAGTTCAGGGCTCGGCTGAAGCTTTCTTT.

The chain couples TRBV5-1 to TRBJ2-1; 9 bases fit TRBD2. Germline V gene lookup returns CDR1 SGHRS and CDR2 YFSETQ. The CDR3 covers 18 residues. V lost 0 bases to trimming and J lost 1 base; unmatched junction nucleotides: 8. This chain's CDR3 is CASSLVPGGRGSYNEQFF. The CDR3 DNA is TGCGCCAGCAGCTTGGTTCCGGGCGGGAGGGGGTCCTACAATGAGCAGTTCTTC.

This clone was seen only a few times. The gene calls are TRBV28 and TRBJ2-5, with D possibly matching TRBD1 (7 bases). The germline V gene encodes CDR1 MDHEN and CDR2 SYDVKM. V dropped 4 bases and J dropped 4 bases, with 16 bases sitting between them. The CDR3 runs 15 residues. In nucleotides, the CDR3 is TGTGCCAGCAGTTCCACGCGGGACAGAGGAGAGACCCAGTACTTC. It codes for CASSSTRDRGETQYF.

The V gene is TRBV7-2, the J gene TRBJ1-2; D is perhaps TRBD1 (5 bases). CDR1 is SGHTA, CDR2 FQGNSA, per germline. Trimming took 5 bases from V and 5 from J, leaving 21 bases between them. The CDR3 is 16 residues long. The CDR3 DNA is TGTGCCAGCAGCCCCACTCAGGGACTGATAATTTATGGCTACACCTTC. This translates into CASSPTQGLIIYGYTF.